Below, 11 T cell receptor beta chains from the same sample are listed, as sequenced in a study of cytomegalovirus exposure and HLA in healthy donors. PCR primers comprised 60 Vbeta and 13 Jbeta primers. Here immunoSEQ multiplex PCR was the method, and the copy in TCRdb shows in-frame clones only, minus some. The table shows fewer than 60,000 clones, with roughly 80% occurring only once. Material for sequencing was PBMCs. These receptors all stem from a middle-aged woman in good health and CMV-seropositive.

The J gene is TRBJ2-1, the V gene TRBV2; TRBD2 matches at 9 bases. V lost 3 bases and J lost 4; bases outside the gene matches: 1. The germline gives CDR1 SNHLY, CDR2 FYNNEI. This CDR3 is 14 amino acids long. This CDR3 reads CASSESGGYNEQFF. The DNA of the CDR3 is TGTGCCAGCAGTGAGAGCGGGGGGTACAATGAGCAGTTCTTC. The variable domain in full, completed from reference TRBV2 and TRBJ2-1, reads EPEVTQTPSHQVTQMGQEVILRCVPISNHLYFYWYRQILGQKVEFLVSFYNNEISEKSEIFDDQFSVERPDGSNFTLKIRSTKLEDSAMYFCASSESGGYNEQFFGPGTRLTVL.

The chain uses TRBV10-3 and TRBJ2-2; D unresolved. CDR1 ENHRY and CDR2 SYGVKD come from the germline V gene. The CDR3 contains 11 residues. Trimming took 6 bases from V and 7 from J, leaving 6 bases between them. The CDR3 DNA reads as TGTGCCATCAGCTCTATCGGGGAGCTGTTTTTT. Translated: CAISSIGELFF.

This clone was detected only a few times. This sequence joins TRBV7-9 and TRBJ2-1; TRBD2 agrees at 10 bases. The ends lost 6 bases at V and 0 bases at J; junction bases unmatched: 14. The CDR3 consists of 19 residues. Germline V gene sequence: CDR1 SEHNR, CDR2 FQNEAQ (reference sequence). In DNA form, the CDR3 reads TGTGCCAGCAGATCAGAGCTCAGCGGGGGGGCTAGCTCCTACAATGAGCAGTTCTTC. Protein sequence: CASRSELSGGASSYNEQFF.

This clone has more than one count but fewer than ten. The V call is TRBV9, the J call TRBJ1-6; D not certain. Germline V gene data show CDR1 as SGDLS and CDR2 as YYNGEE. V dropped 1 base and J dropped 10 bases, with 9 bases sitting between them. This CDR3 is built from 13 residues. The chain's CDR3 is CASSVSESSPLHF. CDR3 in DNA: TGTGCCAGCAGCGTATCGGAGAGCTCACCCCTCCACTTT.

The V call is TRBV11-3, the J call TRBJ2-5; tentatively, D is TRBD2 (7 bases). Germline values: CDR1 SGHNT, CDR2 YENEEA. V was shortened by 4 bases and J by 5 bases, with 17 bases between the two germline ends. This CDR3 comprises 15 residues. CDR3 sequence (DNA): TGTGCCAGCAGCTCAAGATCGGGGGGCGTGGAGACCCAGTACTTC. Protein product: CASSSRSGGVETQYF.

The rearrangement joins TRBV19 to TRBJ1-4; TRBD1 matches at 9 bases. J lost 10 bases, V lost 3 bases, and 9 bases had no gene match. The CDR3 is 15 residues long. CDR1 and CDR2 (germline): LNHDA, SQIVND (reference sequence). CDR3 nucleotides: TGTGCCAGTAGTATGCAAGGACAGGGGAGTGGAAAACTGTTTTTT. This translates into CASSMQGQGSGKLFF.

The chain joins TRBV11-2 to TRBJ1-4; D is undetermined. The germline V and J ends were trimmed by 3 bases and 7 bases, with 3 bases remaining between them. The CDR3 contains 11 residues. Germline CDR1 is SGHAT and CDR2 is FQNNGV. For the CDR3, the DNA is TGTGCCAGCAGCTTGAGTGAAAAACTGTTTTTT. Encoded protein: CASSLSEKLFF.

The chain employs TRBV7-9 and TRBJ2-2; 8 bases line up with TRBD1. V lost 4 bases, J lost 6 bases, and 4 bases stayed unmatched. The CDR3 has 14 residues. Germline V gene data show CDR1 as SEHNR and CDR2 as FQNEAQ (reference sequence). The CDR3 bases are TGTGCCAGCAGCTCGACAGGGGTGGCCGGGGAGCTGTTTTTT. It yields the protein CASSSTGVAGELFF.

The V call is TRBV27, the J call TRBJ2-5; D not certain. The CDR3 totals 14 residues. CDR1 and CDR2 (germline): MNHEY, SMNVEV (reference sequence). V was pared by 3 bases and J by 5 bases, with 13 bases between. CDR3 residues: CASSFGQVLETQYF. The CDR3, as DNA: TGTGCCAGCAGTTTCGGCCAGGTCTTGGAGACCCAGTACTTC.

The genes are TRBV18 and TRBJ1-5, with 7 bases lining up with TRBD1. The CDR3 sequence is 17 residues long. V shed 2 bases, J shed 12 bases, and the junction held 19 bases outside the gene matches. The germline gives CDR1 KGHSH, CDR2 LQKENI. DNA for the CDR3: TGTGCCAGCTCACCAGCAGCCGCAGTGGACAGGTTGTTTTTCCAGCATTTT. It is translated as CASSPAAAVDRLFFQHF. Full variable domain (outside the CDR3, taken from reference TRBV18 and TRBJ1-5): NAGVMQNPRHLVRRRGQEARLRCSPMKGHSHVYWYRQLPEEGLKFMVYLQKENIIDESGMPKERFSAEFPKEGPSILRIQQVVRGDSAAYFCASSPAAAVDRLFFQHFGDGTRLSIL.

The CDR3 region is CATSRDREAKLFF. The CDR3 nucleotides are TGTGCCACCAGCAGAGATCGAGAAGCAAAACTGTTTTTT. The V call is TRBV15, the J call TRBJ1-4; D not resolved. V shed 0 bases and J shed 10 bases, with 9 bases lying between them. The CDR3 totals 13 residues. Germline V gene data show CDR1 as LNHNV and CDR2 as YYDKDF (reference sequence).